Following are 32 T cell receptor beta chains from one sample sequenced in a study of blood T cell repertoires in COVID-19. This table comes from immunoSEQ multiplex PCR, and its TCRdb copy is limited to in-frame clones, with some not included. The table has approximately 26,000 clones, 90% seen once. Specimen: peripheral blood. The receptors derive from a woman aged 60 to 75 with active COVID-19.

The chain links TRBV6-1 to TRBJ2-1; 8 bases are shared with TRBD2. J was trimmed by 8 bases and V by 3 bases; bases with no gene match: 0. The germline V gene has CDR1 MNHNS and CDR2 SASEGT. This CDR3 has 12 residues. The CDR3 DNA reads TGTGCCAGCAGTGAGACTAGCGATGAGCAGTTCTTC. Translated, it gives CASSETSDEQFF.

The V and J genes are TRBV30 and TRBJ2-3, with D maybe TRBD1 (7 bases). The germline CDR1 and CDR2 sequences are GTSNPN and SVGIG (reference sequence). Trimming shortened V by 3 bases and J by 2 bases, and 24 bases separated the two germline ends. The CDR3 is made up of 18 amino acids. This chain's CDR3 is CAWSRQGPIAAATDTQYF. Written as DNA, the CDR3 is TGTGCCTGGAGCCGACAGGGCCCTATAGCGGCCGCCACAGATACGCAGTATTTT.

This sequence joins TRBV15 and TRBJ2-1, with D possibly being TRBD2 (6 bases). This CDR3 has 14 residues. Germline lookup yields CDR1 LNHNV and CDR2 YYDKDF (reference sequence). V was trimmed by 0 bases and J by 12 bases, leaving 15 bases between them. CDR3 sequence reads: CATSRDPAGMGQFF. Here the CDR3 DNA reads TGTGCCACCAGCAGAGATCCGGCGGGAATGGGGCAGTTCTTC. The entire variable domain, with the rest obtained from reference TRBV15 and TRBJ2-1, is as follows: DAMVIQNPRYQVTQFGKPVTLSCSQTLNHNVMYWYQQKSSQAPKLLFHYYDKDFNNEADTPDNFQSRRPNTSFCFLDIRSPGLGDTAMYLCATSRDPAGMGQFFGPGTRLTVL.

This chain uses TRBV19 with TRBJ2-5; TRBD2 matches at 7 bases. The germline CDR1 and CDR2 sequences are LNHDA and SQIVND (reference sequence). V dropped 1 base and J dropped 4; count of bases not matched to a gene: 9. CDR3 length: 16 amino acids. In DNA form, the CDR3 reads TGTGCCAGTAGTATAGGAGGGAGGGCCTCGGGAGAGACCCAGTACTTC. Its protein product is CASSIGGRASGETQYF. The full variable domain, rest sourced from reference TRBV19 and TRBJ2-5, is DGGITQSPKYLFRKEGQNVTLSCEQNLNHDAMYWYRQDPGQGLRLIYYSQIVNDFQKGDIAEGYSVSREKKESFPLTVTSAQKNPTAFYLCASSIGGRASGETQYFGPGTRLLVL.

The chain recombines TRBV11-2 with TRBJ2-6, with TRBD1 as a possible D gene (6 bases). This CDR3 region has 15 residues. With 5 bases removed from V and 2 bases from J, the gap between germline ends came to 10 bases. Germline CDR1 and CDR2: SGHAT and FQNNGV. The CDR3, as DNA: TGTGCCAGCAGCCGGACAGTTGCTGGGGCCAACGTCCTGACTTTC. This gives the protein CASSRTVAGANVLTF.

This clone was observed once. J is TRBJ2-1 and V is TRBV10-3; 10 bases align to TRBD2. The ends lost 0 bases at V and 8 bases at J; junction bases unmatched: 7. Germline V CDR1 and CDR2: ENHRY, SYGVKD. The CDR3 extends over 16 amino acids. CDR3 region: CAISESTTSGIYEQFF. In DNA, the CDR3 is TGTGCCATCAGTGAGTCGACCACTAGCGGGATTTATGAGCAGTTCTTC.

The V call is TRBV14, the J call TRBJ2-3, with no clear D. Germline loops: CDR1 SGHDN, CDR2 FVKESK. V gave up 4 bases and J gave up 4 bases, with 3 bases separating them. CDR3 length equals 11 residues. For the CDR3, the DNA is TGTGCCAGCAGCCGAGCAGATACGCAGTATTTT. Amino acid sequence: CASSRADTQYF.

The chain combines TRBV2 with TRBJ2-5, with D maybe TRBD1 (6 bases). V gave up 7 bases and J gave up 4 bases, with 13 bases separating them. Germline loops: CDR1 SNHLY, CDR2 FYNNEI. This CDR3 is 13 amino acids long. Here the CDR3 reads CASIPRGRETQYF. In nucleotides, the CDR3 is TGTGCCAGCATTCCCAGGGGACGAGAGACCCAGTACTTC.

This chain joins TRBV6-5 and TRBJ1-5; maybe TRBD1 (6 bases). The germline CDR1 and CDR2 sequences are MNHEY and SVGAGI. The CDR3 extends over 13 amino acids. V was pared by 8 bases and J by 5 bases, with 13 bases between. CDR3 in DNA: TGTGCCAGCCGGGGGGCAGCCCATCAGCCCCAGCATTTT. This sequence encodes CASRGAAHQPQHF.

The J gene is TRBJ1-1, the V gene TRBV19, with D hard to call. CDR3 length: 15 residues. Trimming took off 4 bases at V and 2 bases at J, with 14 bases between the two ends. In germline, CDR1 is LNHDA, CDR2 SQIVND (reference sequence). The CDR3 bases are TGTGCCAGTAGTACACAGTGGGTGGGCAACACTGAAGCTTTCTTT. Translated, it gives CASSTQWVGNTEAFF.

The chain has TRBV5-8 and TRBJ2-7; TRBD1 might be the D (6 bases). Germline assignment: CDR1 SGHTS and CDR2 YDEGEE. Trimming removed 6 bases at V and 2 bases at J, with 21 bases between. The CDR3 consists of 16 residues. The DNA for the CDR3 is TGTGCCAGCACCAGAGATGCCGGGACACCAGCCTACGAGCAGTACTTC. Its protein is CASTRDAGTPAYEQYF.

CDR3 nucleotide sequence: TGTGCCAGCAGCCCGTTCCGGACAGACTACGAGCAGTACTTC. Translated: CASSPFRTDYEQYF. The J gene is TRBJ2-7, the V gene TRBV5-6, with D possibly matching TRBD1 (6 bases). Looked up from germline, CDR1 is SGHDT and CDR2 is YYEEEE. The CDR3 contains 14 residues. The V end lost 4 bases, the J end lost 3 bases, and 14 bases lay between the germline ends.

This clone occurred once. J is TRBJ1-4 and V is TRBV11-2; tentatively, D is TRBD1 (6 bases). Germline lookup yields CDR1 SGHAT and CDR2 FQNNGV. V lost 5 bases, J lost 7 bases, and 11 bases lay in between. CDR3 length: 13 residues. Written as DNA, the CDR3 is TGTGCCAGCAGCCCGGGCAGGGGTGAAAAACTGTTTTTT. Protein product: CASSPGRGEKLFF.

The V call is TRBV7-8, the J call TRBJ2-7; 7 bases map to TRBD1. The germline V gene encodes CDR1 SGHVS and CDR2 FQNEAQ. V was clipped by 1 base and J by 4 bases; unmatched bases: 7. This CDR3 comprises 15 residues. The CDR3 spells CASSLGTGGSYEQYF. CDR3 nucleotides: TGTGCCAGCAGCTTAGGGACAGGAGGATCTTACGAGCAGTACTTC.

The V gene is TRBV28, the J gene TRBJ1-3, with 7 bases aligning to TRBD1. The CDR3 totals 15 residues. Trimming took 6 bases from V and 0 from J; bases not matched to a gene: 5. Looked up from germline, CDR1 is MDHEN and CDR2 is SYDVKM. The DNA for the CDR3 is TGTGCCAGCAGGGAAAAGGGGGCCTCTGGAAACACCATATATTTT. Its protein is CASREKGASGNTIYF.

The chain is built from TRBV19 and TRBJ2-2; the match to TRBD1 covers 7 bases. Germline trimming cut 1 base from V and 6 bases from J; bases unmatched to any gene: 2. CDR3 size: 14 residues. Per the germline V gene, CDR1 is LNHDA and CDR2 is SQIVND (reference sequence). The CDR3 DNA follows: TGTGCCAGTAGTATAGGACAGGGCCCCGGGGAGCTGTTTTTT. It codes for CASSIGQGPGELFF.

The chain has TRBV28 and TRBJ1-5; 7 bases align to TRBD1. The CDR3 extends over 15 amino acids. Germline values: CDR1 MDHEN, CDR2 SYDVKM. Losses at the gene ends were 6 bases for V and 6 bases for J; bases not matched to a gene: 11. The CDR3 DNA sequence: TGTGCCAGCAGCCCCCAGACAGGGTTTCGTCAGCCCCAGCATTTT. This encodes CASSPQTGFRQPQHF.

The CDR3 bases are TGTGCCAGCAGCCAAGGGGAACTAGCAATCAGATCCTACAATGAGCAGTTCTTC. Its protein is CASSQGELAIRSYNEQFF. The chain recombines TRBV3-1 (or the pseudogene TRBV3-2) with TRBJ2-1; tentative D call: TRBD2 (6 bases). CDR1 is LGHDT, CDR2 YNNKEL, per germline (reference sequence). V was trimmed by 1 base and J by 1 base, leaving 17 bases between them. The CDR3 is 18 amino acids.

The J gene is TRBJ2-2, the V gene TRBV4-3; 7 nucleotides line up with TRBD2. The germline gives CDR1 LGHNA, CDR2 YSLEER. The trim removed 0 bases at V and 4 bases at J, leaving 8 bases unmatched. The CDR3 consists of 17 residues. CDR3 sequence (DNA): TGCGCCAGCAGCCAAGATCTTGGCGGGAGAGGCACCGGGGAGCTGTTTTTT. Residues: CASSQDLGGRGTGELFF.

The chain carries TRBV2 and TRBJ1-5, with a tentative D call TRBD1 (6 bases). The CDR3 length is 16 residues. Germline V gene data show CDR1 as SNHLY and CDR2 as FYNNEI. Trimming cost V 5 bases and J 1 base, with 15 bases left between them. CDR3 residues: CASSQGLHGSNQPQHF. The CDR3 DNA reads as TGTGCCAGCAGTCAGGGGCTTCATGGGAGCAATCAGCCCCAGCATTTT.

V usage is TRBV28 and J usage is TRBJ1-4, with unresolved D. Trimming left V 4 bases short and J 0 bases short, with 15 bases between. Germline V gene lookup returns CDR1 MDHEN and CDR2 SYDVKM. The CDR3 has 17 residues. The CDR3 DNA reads TGTGCCAGCAGTTCCGACTGGCTGGGTGCAACTAATGAAAAACTGTTTTTT. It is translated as CASSSDWLGATNEKLFF.

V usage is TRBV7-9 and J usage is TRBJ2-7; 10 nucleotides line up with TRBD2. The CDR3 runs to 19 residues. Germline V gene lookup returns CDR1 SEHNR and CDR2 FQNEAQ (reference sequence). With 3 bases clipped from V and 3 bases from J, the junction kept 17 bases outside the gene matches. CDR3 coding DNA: TGTGCCAGCAGCTTCGGGGGGGCGGCTAGCGGGAGTTGGGGCTACGAGCAGTACTTC. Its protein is CASSFGGAASGSWGYEQYF.

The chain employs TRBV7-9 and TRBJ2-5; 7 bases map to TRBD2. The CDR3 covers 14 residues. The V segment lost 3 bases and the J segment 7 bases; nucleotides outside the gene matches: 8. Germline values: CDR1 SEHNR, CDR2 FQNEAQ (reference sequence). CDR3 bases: TGTGCCAGCAGCTTGGGGGGGTCCCAGGGGACCCAGTACTTC. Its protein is CASSLGGSQGTQYF.

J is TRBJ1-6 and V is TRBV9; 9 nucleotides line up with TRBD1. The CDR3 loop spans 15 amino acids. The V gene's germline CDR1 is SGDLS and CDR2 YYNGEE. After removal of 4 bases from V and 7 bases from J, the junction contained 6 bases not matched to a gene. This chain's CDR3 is CASSQEGQGNSPLHF. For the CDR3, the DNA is TGTGCCAGCAGCCAAGAAGGACAGGGGAATTCACCCCTCCACTTT.

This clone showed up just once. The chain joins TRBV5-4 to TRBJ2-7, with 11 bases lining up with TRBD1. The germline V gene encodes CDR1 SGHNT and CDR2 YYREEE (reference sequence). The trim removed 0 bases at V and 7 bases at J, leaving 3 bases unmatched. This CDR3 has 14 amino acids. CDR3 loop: CASSLGTGGAEQYF. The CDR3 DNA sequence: TGTGCCAGCAGCTTGGGGACAGGGGGCGCGGAGCAGTACTTC.

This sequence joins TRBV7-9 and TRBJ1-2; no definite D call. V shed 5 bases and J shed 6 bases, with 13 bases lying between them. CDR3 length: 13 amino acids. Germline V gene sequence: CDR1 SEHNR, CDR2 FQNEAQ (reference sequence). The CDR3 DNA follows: TGTGCCAGCAGCAAGGCGGGAGGAGATGGCTACACCTTC. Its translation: CASSKAGGDGYTF.

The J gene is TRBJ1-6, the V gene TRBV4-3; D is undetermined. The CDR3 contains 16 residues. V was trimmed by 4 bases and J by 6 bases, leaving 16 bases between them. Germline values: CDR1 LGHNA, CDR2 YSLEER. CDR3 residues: CASSPNSWATNSPLHF. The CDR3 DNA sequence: TGCGCCAGCAGCCCTAATTCTTGGGCTACTAATTCACCCCTCCACTTT.

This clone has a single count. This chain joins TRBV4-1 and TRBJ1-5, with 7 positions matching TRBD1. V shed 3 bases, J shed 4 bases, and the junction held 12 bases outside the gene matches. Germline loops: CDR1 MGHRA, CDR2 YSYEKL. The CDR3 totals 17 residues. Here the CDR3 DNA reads TGCGCCAGCAGCCAGGAGGACACAGGGGCGCCAAATCAGCCCCAGCATTTT. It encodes CASSQEDTGAPNQPQHF.

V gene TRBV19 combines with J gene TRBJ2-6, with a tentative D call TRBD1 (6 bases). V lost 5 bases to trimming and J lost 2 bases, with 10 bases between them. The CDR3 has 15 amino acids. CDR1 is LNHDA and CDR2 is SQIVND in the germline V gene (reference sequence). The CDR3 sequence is CASSGGGPGANVLTF. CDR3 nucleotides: TGTGCCAGTAGTGGTGGGGGCCCTGGGGCCAACGTCCTGACTTTC.

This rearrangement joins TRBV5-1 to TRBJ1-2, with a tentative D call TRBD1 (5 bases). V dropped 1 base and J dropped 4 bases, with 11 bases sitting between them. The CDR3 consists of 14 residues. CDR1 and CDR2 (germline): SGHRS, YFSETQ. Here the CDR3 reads CASSLSQGSYGYTF. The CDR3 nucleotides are TGCGCCAGCAGCTTGTCCCAGGGCTCCTATGGCTACACCTTC. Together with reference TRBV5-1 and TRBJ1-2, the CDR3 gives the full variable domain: KAGVTQTPRYLIKTRGQQVTLSCSPISGHRSVSWYQQTPGQGLQFLFEYFSETQRNKGNFPGRFSGRQFSNSRSEMNVSTLELGDSALYLCASSLSQGSYGYTFGSGTRLTVV.

In nucleotides, the CDR3 is TGTGCCAGCAGCGTAGCGGCAGGGACCTACGAGCAGTACTTC. Its translation: CASSVAAGTYEQYF. The V call is TRBV9, the J call TRBJ2-7; D is perhaps TRBD1 (5 bases). Trimming removed 0 bases at V and 2 bases at J, with 9 bases between. The CDR3 has 14 amino acids. The germline V gene has CDR1 SGDLS and CDR2 YYNGEE.

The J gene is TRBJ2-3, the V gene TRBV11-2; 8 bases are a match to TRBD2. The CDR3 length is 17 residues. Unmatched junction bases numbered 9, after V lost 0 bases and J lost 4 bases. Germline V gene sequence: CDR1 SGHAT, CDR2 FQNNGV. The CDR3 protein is CASSLDTLGREADTQYF. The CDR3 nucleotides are TGTGCCAGCAGCTTAGATACCTTGGGGCGGGAGGCAGATACGCAGTATTTT. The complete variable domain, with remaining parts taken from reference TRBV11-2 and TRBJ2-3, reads EAGVAQSPRYKIIEKRQSVAFWCNPISGHATLYWYQQILGQGPKLLIQFQNNGVVDDSQLPKDRFSAERLKGVDSTLKIQPAKLEDSAVYLCASSLDTLGREADTQYFGPGTRLTVL.